Sequencing of this TCR beta chain was carried out in a study of CXCR3-negative and CXCR3-positive naive CD8 T cells. CDR1 and CDR2 (germline): SQVTM, ANQGSEA. The CDR3 runs 13 residues. Note on this clonotype: Its antigen is not identified.

Researchers prepared the TRB cDNA libraries using 5' RACE with UMI labels. TCRdb reprocessed the 5' RACE reads, with one entry per CDR3 protein and no DNA. This listing includes tens of thousands of distinct CDR3 sequences. Study-wide results and caveats: Naive subsets expressed similar surface CD5; TRB CDR3 features served to infer TCR strength.

Material: memory CD8+ T cells from blood. The TCR sequence derives from a human donor in good health. Some clones in this sample may be carry-over from other donors' samples. V usage is TRBV29-1 and J usage is TRBJ2-7; TCRdb calls TRBD1, which cannot be checked without DNA. This CDR3 is CSVDPETDYEQYF.